Sequencing of this TCR beta chain was carried out in a study of cytomegalovirus exposure and HLA in healthy donors. General observations from the study: Later analysis showed most CMV-associated TCR beta chains appearing HLA-restricted. Several of the most significant clusters appeared linked to common viral pathogens, based on a later analysis. Most of the TCR beta V segments (in an earlier analysis) were productive either about 87% or about 30% of the time.

The PCR employed 60 Vbeta primers together with 13 Jbeta primers. Using immunoSEQ multiplex PCR, the repertoire was profiled, and TCRdb retains in-frame clones only, with some absent. This table has roughly 150,000 clones, around 75% appearing once. This clone was counted between two and nine times. Antigen specificity is unknown. There are 16 residues in the CDR3. Deletions cut 0 bases from V and 4 bases from J, with 13 bases between. Germline V gives CDR1 SGHKS, CDR2 YYEKEE (reference sequence). The sample consisted of PBMCs. This TCR derives from a man aged 18 to 30 in good health and CMV-seropositive. The chain combines TRBV5-5 with TRBJ2-2, with D perhaps matching TRBD1 (6 bases). The CDR3 spells CASSLDRVTGTGELFF. CDR3 in DNA: TGTGCCAGCAGCTTGGACAGGGTAACGGGCACCGGGGAGCTGTTTTTT.